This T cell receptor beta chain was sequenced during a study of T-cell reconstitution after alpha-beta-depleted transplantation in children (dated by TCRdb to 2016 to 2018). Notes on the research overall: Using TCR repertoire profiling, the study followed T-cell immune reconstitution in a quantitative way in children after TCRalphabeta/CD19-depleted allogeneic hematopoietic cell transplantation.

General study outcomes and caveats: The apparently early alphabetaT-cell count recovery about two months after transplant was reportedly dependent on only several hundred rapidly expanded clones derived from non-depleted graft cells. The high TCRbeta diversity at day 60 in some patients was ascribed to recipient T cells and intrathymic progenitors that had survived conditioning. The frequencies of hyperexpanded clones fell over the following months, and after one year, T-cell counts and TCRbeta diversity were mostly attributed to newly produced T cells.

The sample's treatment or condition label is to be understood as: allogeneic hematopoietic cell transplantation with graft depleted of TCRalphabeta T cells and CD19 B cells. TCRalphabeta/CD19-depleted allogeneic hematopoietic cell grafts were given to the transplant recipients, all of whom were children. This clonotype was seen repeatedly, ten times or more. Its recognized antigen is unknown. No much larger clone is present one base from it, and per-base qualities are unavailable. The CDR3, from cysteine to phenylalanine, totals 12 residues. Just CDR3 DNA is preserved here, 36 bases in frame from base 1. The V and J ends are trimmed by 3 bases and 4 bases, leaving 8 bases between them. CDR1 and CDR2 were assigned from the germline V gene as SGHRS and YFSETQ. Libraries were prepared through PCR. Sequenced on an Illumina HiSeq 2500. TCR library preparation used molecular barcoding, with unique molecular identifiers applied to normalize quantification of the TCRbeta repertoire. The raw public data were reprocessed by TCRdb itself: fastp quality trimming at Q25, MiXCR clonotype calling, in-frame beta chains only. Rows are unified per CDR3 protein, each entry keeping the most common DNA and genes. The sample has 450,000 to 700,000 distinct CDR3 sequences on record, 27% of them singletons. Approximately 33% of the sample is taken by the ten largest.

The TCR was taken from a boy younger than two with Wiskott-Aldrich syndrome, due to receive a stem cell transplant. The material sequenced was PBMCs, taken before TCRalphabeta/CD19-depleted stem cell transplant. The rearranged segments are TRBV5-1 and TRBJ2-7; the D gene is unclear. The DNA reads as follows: TGCGCCAGCAGCTCTACAGATTACGAGCAGTACTTC. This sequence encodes CASSSTDYEQYF.